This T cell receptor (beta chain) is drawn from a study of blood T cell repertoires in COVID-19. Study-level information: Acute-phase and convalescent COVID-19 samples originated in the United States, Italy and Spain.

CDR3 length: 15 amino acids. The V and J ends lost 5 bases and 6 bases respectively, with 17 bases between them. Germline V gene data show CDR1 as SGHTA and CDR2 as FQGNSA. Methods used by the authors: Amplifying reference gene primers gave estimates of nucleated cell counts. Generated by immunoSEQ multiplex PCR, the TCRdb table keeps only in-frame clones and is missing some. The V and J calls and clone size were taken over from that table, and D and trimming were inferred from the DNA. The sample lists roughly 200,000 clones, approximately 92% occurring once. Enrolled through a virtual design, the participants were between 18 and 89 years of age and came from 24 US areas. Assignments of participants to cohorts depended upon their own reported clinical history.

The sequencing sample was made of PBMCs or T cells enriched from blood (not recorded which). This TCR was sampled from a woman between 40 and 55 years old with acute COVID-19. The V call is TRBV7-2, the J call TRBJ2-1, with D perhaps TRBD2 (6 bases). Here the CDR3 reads CASSRVEGGINEQFF. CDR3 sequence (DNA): TGTGCCAGCAGCCGCGTTGAGGGCGGGATCAATGAGCAGTTCTTC.